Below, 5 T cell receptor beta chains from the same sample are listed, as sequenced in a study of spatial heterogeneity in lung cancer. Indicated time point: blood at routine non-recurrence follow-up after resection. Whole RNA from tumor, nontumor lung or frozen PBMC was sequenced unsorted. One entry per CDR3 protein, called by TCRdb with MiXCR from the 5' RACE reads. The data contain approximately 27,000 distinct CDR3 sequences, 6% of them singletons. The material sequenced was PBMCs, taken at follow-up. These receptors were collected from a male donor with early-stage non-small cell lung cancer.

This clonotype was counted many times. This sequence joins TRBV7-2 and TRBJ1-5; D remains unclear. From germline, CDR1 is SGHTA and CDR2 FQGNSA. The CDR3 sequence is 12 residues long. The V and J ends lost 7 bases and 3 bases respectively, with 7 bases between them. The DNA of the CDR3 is TGTGCCAGCAACGACCCCAATCAGCCCCAGCATTTT. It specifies CASNDPNQPQHF.

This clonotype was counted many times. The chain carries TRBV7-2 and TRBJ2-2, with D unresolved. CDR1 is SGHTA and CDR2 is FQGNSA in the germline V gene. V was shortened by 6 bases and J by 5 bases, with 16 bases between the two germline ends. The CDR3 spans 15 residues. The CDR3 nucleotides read TGTGCCAGCAGGACGCACGGGCCAAGGACCGGGGAGCTGTTTTTT. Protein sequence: CASRTHGPRTGELFF.

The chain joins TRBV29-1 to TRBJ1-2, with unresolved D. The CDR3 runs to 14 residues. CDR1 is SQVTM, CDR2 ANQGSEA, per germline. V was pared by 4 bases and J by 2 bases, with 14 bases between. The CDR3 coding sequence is TGCAGCGTTGCCCTTGTCAGGTTAAACTATGGCTACACCTTC. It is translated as CSVALVRLNYGYTF.

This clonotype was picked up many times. The CDR3 DNA follows: TGTGCCAGCAGCCGGGACAGGGGTAATTCACCCCTCCACTTT. Residues: CASSRDRGNSPLHF. This chain uses TRBV7-2 with TRBJ1-6; 10 nucleotides align to TRBD1. Germline assignment: CDR1 SGHTA and CDR2 FQGNSA. This CDR3 is built from 14 residues. The V and J ends lost 5 bases and 6 bases, in that order; junction bases with no gene match: 1. Full variable domain (rest looked up from reference TRBV7-2 and TRBJ1-6): GAGVSQSPSNKVTEKGKDVELRCDPISGHTALYWYRQSLGQGLEFLIYFQGNSAPDKSGLPSDRFSAERTGGSVSTLTIQRTQQEDSAVYLCASSRDRGNSPLHFGNGTRLTVT.

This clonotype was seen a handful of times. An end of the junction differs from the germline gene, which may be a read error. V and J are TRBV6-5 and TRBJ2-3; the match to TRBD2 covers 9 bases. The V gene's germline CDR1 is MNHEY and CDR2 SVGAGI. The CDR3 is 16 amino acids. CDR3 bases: TGTGCCAGCAGTTACTCCGCTAGCGGGACCACAGTTACGCAGTATTTT. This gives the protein CASSYSASGTTVTQYF.